The 19 T cell receptor beta chains below all came from one sample that was sequenced in a study of T cell clonotyping in hematopoietic cell transplantation. Here immunoSEQ multiplex PCR was the method, and the copy in TCRdb shows in-frame clones only, minus some. The table records 9,000 to 13,000 clones, about nine tenths of them present only once. The sequenced sample was PBMCs, obtained 180 days after allogeneic stem cell transplant. The receptors were gathered from a male patient aged 55 to 70 who had an allogeneic stem cell transplant from an unrelated donor, so the T cells may come from the graft donor. Some clones in this sample may be carry-over from other donors' samples.

The CDR3 bases are TGTGCCAGCAGCTTAGAGTTTCTGGGCTACACCTTC. Residues: CASSLEFLGYTF. This chain links TRBV11-2 with TRBJ1-2, with D uncertain. The V and J ends lost 0 bases and 8 bases respectively, with 7 bases between them. The CDR3 contains 12 residues. Germline CDR1 reads SGHAT; CDR2 reads FQNNGV.

The chain uses TRBV29-1 and TRBJ1-2; D call uncertain. Trimming pared 2 bases from V and 8 bases from J, leaving 12 bases between. CDR1 is SQVTM and CDR2 is ANQGSEA in the germline V gene. This CDR3 spans 12 amino acids. This CDR3 reads CSVESGFGGYTF. The DNA for the CDR3 is TGCAGCGTTGAATCTGGGTTTGGAGGCTACACCTTC.

The CDR3 is CASRPTGNTDTQYF. CDR3 DNA sequence: TGTGCCAGCAGACCGACAGGGAACACAGATACGCAGTATTTT. The chain links TRBV5-6 to TRBJ2-3; 7 bases align to TRBD1. The CDR3 loop spans 14 amino acids. The V segment lost 5 bases and the J segment 2 bases; nucleotides outside the gene matches: 5. Per germline, CDR1 SGHDT and CDR2 YYEEEE.

This chain uses TRBV9 with TRBJ1-2, with 8 bases fitting TRBD1. V was clipped by 3 bases and J by 4 bases; unmatched bases: 14. CDR1 and CDR2 from the germline V gene are SGDLS and YYNGEE. The CDR3 is made up of 17 amino acids. The CDR3 DNA is TGTGCCAGCAGCGGATCGGTTCGGGCAGGGGGCATCTATGGCTACACCTTC. Encoded protein: CASSGSVRAGGIYGYTF.

The chain is built from TRBV7-9 and TRBJ1-1; D is possibly TRBD1 (5 bases). In germline, CDR1 is SEHNR, CDR2 FQNEAQ (reference sequence). The CDR3 consists of 15 residues. Trimming cost V 5 bases and J 1 base, with 14 bases left between them. The CDR3: CASSPRGGENTEAFF. The CDR3 DNA reads as TGTGCCAGCAGCCCACGGGGGGGGGAGAACACTGAAGCTTTCTTT.

The chain recombines TRBV28 with TRBJ1-2; tentatively, D is TRBD1 (5 bases). Looked up from germline, CDR1 is MDHEN and CDR2 is SYDVKM. V was clipped by 6 bases and J by 7 bases, with 24 bases between them. CDR3 length equals 16 residues. This CDR3 reads CASSGTAAGRPFGYTF. CDR3 coding DNA: TGTGCCAGCAGCGGGACCGCGGCGGGCCGCCCGTTTGGCTACACCTTC.

This chain uses TRBV9 with TRBJ1-3, with a weak D call TRBD1 (6 bases). CDR3 length: 16 amino acids. In germline, CDR1 is SGDLS, CDR2 YYNGEE. Trimming removed 0 bases from V and 0 bases from J, with 10 bases in between. CDR3 coding DNA: TGTGCCAGCAGCGTAGGGGCAGGGGCCTCTGGAAACACCATATATTTT. Protein product: CASSVGAGASGNTIYF.

The J gene is TRBJ1-6, the V gene TRBV10-3; weak D call: TRBD1 (5 bases). This CDR3 region has 14 residues. Germline assignment: CDR1 ENHRY and CDR2 SYGVKD. The germline V and J ends were trimmed by 6 bases and 9 bases, with 15 bases remaining between them. CDR3 protein: CAIREGVPFSPLHF. In DNA, the CDR3 is TGTGCCATCAGGGAAGGGGTCCCTTTTTCACCCCTCCACTTT.

This sequence joins TRBV29-1 and TRBJ2-7; TRBD1 matches at 7 bases. Germline CDR1 is SQVTM and CDR2 is ANQGSEA. This CDR3 has 13 residues. The V gene end was trimmed by 6 bases and the J gene end by 2 bases; junction bases not matched to a gene: 7. The CDR3 here is CSVDSGTAYEQYF. CDR3 nucleotides: TGCAGCGTGGATTCCGGGACAGCCTACGAGCAGTACTTC.

On this clone: The germline gene is not matched at one end of the junction; a read error may be the cause. The chain uses TRBV7-7 and TRBJ2-5; D may be TRBD1 (5 bases). CDR3 length equals 13 residues. Germline CDR1 SSHAT, CDR2 FNYEAQ (reference sequence). The CDR3 spells CASSLTDRETQYF. The CDR3 nucleotides are TGTGCTAGCAGCTTGACAGATCGAGAGACCCAGTACTTC.

The V and J genes are TRBV19 and TRBJ1-6, with D hard to call. The CDR3 is 14 amino acids. V was pared by 1 base and J by 8 bases, with 9 bases between. In germline, CDR1 is LNHDA, CDR2 SQIVND (reference sequence). CDR3 DNA: TGTGCCAGTAGTATAGGAGAGGGAGATTCACCCCTCCACTTT. Translated: CASSIGEGDSPLHF.

The chain combines TRBV6-4 with TRBJ2-2, with 9 bases that match TRBD1. Germline CDR1 is MRHNA and CDR2 is SNTAGT. Losses at the gene ends were 6 bases for V and 5 bases for J; bases not matched to a gene: 4. This CDR3 contains 14 residues. CDR3 sequence: CASRRDRVTGELFF. CDR3 in DNA: TGTGCCAGCAGGAGGGACAGGGTGACCGGGGAGCTGTTTTTT.

The chain has TRBV4-3 and TRBJ1-2; TRBD1 agrees at 8 bases. This CDR3 is 16 amino acids long. The germline V gene has CDR1 LGHNA and CDR2 YSLEER. With 4 bases clipped from V and 6 bases from J, the junction kept 13 bases outside the gene matches. CDR3 region: CASSPDLRQGQNGYTF. Here the CDR3 DNA reads TGCGCCAGCAGCCCAGACCTTCGACAGGGGCAGAATGGCTACACCTTC.

This clone was seen more than once but under ten times. The CDR3 spells CASSLSDEQYF. DNA of the CDR3: TGTGCCAGCAGCCTGTCTGACGAGCAGTACTTC. The chain carries TRBV13 and TRBJ2-7, with unresolved D. CDR3 length equals 11 residues. Trimming took off 5 bases at V and 5 bases at J, with 7 bases between the two ends. Germline V gene sequence: CDR1 PRHDT, CDR2 FYEKMQ (reference sequence).

J is TRBJ2-7 and V is TRBV10-3, with no clear D. V was cut by 4 bases and J by 7 bases, with 14 bases left in between. CDR1 ENHRY and CDR2 SYGVKD come from the germline V gene. The CDR3 runs 13 residues. CDR3 coding DNA: TGTGCCATCAGTGTCAGTCAGGAGTCAGAGCAGTACTTC. Amino acids: CAISVSQESEQYF.

The chain has TRBV7-2 and TRBJ2-7, with TRBD2 identical over 7 bases. With V trimmed by 3 bases and J by 3 bases, 2 bases remained unmatched. The V gene's germline CDR1 is SGHTA and CDR2 FQGNSA. The CDR3 runs to 13 residues. The CDR3 DNA reads as TGTGCCAGCAGCTTCGGGGGGTTCTACGAGCAGTACTTC. Protein product: CASSFGGFYEQYF.

The CDR3 DNA follows: TGTGCCAGCAGCCGGACAGGGGGCCGGGGCTACACCTTC. This sequence encodes CASSRTGGRGYTF. V gene TRBV6-5 combines with J gene TRBJ1-2, with 11 bases aligning to TRBD1. The CDR3 is 13 amino acids. Germline V lookup: CDR1 MNHEY, CDR2 SVGAGI. V gave up 6 bases and J gave up 8 bases; unmatched junction bases: 5.

The chain couples TRBV6-5 to TRBJ1-1; 9 nucleotides align to TRBD1. This CDR3 is built from 13 residues. Germline assignment: CDR1 MNHEY and CDR2 SVGAGI. The junction had 4 bases not matched to a gene; V was cut back by 5 bases and J by 6 bases. In nucleotides, the CDR3 is TGTGCCAGCAGTAGACAGGGGGGGTCTGAAGCTTTCTTT. This codes for CASSRQGGSEAFF.

V is TRBV12-2 and J is TRBJ1-5. TRBV12-2 is recorded as a pseudogene. This CDR3 contains 19 residues. The CDR3 region has the DNA TGTGCAAGTCGCTTAGAGGTGTGGGGGGGCGGAAAAAGCAATCAGCCCCAGCATTTT. Its protein is CASRLEVWGGGKSNQPQHF.